Here is one T cell receptor beta chain with its context. In germline, CDR1 is MDHEN, CDR2 SYDVKM. This CDR3 has 14 residues. V was cut by 7 bases and J by 0 bases, with 12 bases left in between. In the source study's methods: Scientists estimated how many nucleated cells there were by amplifying reference gene primers. Repertoires were generated with immunoSEQ multiplex PCR, while TCRdb's copy carries only in-frame clones and drops some. V, J and clone size derive from that table, while D and trimming were established from the DNA sequence. The sample holds 390,000 or so clones, 70% to 90% seen once. This sample is part of a study of blood T cell repertoires in COVID-19. Study details: Acute and convalescent COVID-19 specimens originated in the United States, Italy and Spain. PBMCs, B-cell-depleted T cells, or T cells were the source of the cDNA or gDNA that made up the material.

The sequenced sample was peripheral blood. This TCR came from a woman in her twenties or thirties with active or convalescent COVID-19. The rearrangement joins TRBV28 to TRBJ1-1; no reliable D call. The CDR3: CASTSPSLNTEAFF. In nucleotides, the CDR3 is TGTGCCAGCACCTCTCCTTCTTTGAACACTGAAGCTTTCTTT.